This entry is about one T cell receptor beta chain. The CDR3 has 15 residues. CDR1 is DFQATT, CDR2 SNEGSKA, per germline (reference sequence). With 0 bases removed from V and 5 bases from J, the gap between germline ends came to 15 bases. The data stem from a study of CD8+CD57+ T cells in acquired aplastic anemia. Profiling that covered TCR beta VDJ and CDR3 relied on genomic DNA as its template. MiXCR was run by TCRdb on the reads, yielding one entry per CDR3 protein. The sample lists around 180,000 distinct CDR3 sequences, just under 65% occurring once. This TCR derives from a human donor in good health. Source material: sorted CD4+, CD8+, or CD8+CD57+ T cells (not recorded which) from PBMCs. V and J are TRBV20-1 and TRBJ2-3; weak D call: TRBD1 (5 bases). In DNA form, the CDR3 reads TGCAGTGCTAGAGATCCGGTGGGGCGCAGAGATACGCAGTATTTT. It is translated as CSARDPVGRRDTQYF.